These T cell receptor beta chains were read from a single sample in a study of T cells in Graves' hyperthyroidism and ophthalmopathy. TCRdb redid the calling of the multiplex PCR reads with MiXCR, one entry per CDR3 protein. The repertoire holds fewer than 650,000 distinct CDR3 sequences, approximately 49% seen once, with 44% in the top ten. Material: peripheral blood or thyroid tissue (not recorded which). The source is an adult woman with Graves' disease, either hyperthyroidism or ophthalmopathy (not recorded which). Both conserved end residues are part of each CDR3. The D gene is left open where the match is weak. Rows give clone size only sometimes, using once, few, many, or a class for an expanded clone.

TRBJ1-2 | few | TRBV15 | 15 | . | CATSRGMGVYYGHTF | TGTGCCACCAGCAGAGGGATGGGGGTCTACTATGGCCACACCTTC
TRBJ2-7 | many | TRBV5-5 | 15 | TRBD2 | CASSLAAGGPYEQYF | TGTGCCAGCAGCTTGGCAGCGGGAGGTCCTTACGAGCAGTACTTC
TRBJ2-5 | . | TRBV11-1 | 18 | TRBD2 | CASSPRTSGRVQRGTQYF | TGTGCCAGCAGCCCACGGACTAGCGGGAGGGTCCAAAGGGGGACCCAGTACTTC
TRBJ1-2 | . | TRBV27 | 15 | . | CASTSTSRGYYGYTF | TGTGCCAGCACTTCGACTTCTAGGGGGTACTATGGCTACACCTTC
TRBJ2-7 | few | TRBV25-1 | 15 | TRBD1 | CASSDAAGGSYEQYF | TGTGCCAGCAGTGACGCGGCAGGGGGCAGCTACGAGCAGTACTTC
TRBJ1-2 | . | TRBV7-9 | 16 | . | CASSLTGHTGIYGYTF | TGTGCCAGCAGCCTCACAGGGCACACGGGGATCTATGGCTACACCTTC
TRBJ1-2 | many | TRBV11-2 | 16 | TRBD1 | CASSPRTGPLDAGYTF | TGTGCCAGCAGCCCGAGGACAGGTCCACTGGATGCTGGCTACACCTTC
TRBJ2-5 | . | TRBV5-1 | 17 | TRBD2 | CASSLVGSGRSKETQYF | TGCGCCAGCAGCTTGGTGGGTAGCGGGAGGTCCAAAGAGACCCAGTACTTC
TRBJ1-5 | . | TRBV19 | 15 | . | CASTHSGIRNQPQHF | TGTGCCAGTACTCACAGCGGGATCCGCAATCAGCCCCAGCATTTT
TRBJ1-5 | many | TRBV6-2/TRBV6-3 | 13 | . | CASSWLSDQPQHF | TGTGCCAGCAGTTGGCTCTCAGATCAGCCCCAGCATTTT
TRBJ2-3 | . | TRBV7-9 | 16 | TRBD1 | CASSPVGTGHSDTQYF | TGTGCCAGCAGCCCCGTGGGGACAGGTCATTCAGATACGCAGTATTTT
TRBJ1-5 | few | TRBV24-1 | 11 | . | CATSDGLSQHF | TGTGCCACCAGTGATGGGTTGTCCCAGCATTTT
TRBJ1-5 | . | TRBV19 | 15 | TRBD1 | CASSVLGTGNQPQHF | TGTGCCAGCAGCGTCCTTGGGACAGGTAATCAGCCCCAGCATTTT
TRBJ1-3 | . | TRBV20-1 | 13 | . | CSARENTGNTIYF | TGCAGTGCTAGAGAAAACACGGGAAACACCATATATTTT
TRBJ1-1 | . | TRBV29-1 | 11 | . | CSSVDQGKAFF | TGCAGCAGTGTAGATCAGGGAAAAGCTTTCTTT
TRBJ2-2 | few | TRBV28 | 17 | . | CASSWKEGRANTGELFF | TGTGCCAGCAGTTGGAAGGAGGGCAGGGCGAACACCGGGGAGCTGTTTTTT
TRBJ2-5 | many | TRBV7-2 | 16 | TRBD2 | CASSLSSSGSQETQYF | TGTGCCAGCAGCTTATCGTCTAGCGGGAGTCAAGAGACCCAGTACTTC
TRBJ1-2 | few | TRBV10-2 | 12 | . | CASSDSGVGYTF | TGCGCCAGCAGTGACTCAGGGGTTGGCTACACCTTC
TRBJ1-5 | . | TRBV20-1 | 13 | . | CSAQGLAGETQHF | TGCAGTGCTCAGGGACTAGCGGGAGAGACCCAGCATTTT
TRBJ1-2 | . | TRBV15 | 15 | . | CATSSAGTPNYGYTF | TGTGCCACCAGTAGTGCCGGGACACCGAACTATGGCTACACCTTC
TRBJ1-4 | . | TRBV5-1 | 17 | TRBD1 | CASRFPTRTGSNEKLFF | TGCGCCAGCCGGTTTCCGACGAGGACAGGGTCTAATGAAAAACTGTTTTTT
TRBJ1-6 | many | TRBV7-2 | 14 | . | CASSLGPGFSPLHF | TGTGCCAGCAGCCTCGGGCCGGGTTTTTCACCCCTCCACTTT
TRBJ1-3 | . | TRBV5-8 | 16 | TRBD1 | CASSLDRVGSGNTIYF | TGTGCCAGCAGCTTAGACAGGGTTGGCTCTGGAAACACCATATATTTT
TRBJ2-7 | many | TRBV29-1 | 12 | . | CSVVPAPGQQYF | TGCAGCGTTGTGCCTGCCCCCGGGCAGCAGTACTTC
TRBJ2-5 | . | TRBV18 | 15 | . | CASSPGGRGQETQYF | TGTGCCAGCTCACCGGGTGGCAGGGGTCAAGAGACCCAGTACTTC
TRBJ2-7 | few | TRBV7-9 | 16 | TRBD2 | CASSPLFEAGSYEQYF | TGTGCCAGCAGCCCTCTGTTTGAAGCGGGGAGCTACGAGCAGTACTTC
TRBJ1-3 | once | TRBV7-2 | 17 | TRBD1 | CASSLSPGTGVGNTIYF | TGTGCCAGCAGCTTAAGCCCCGGGACAGGGGTGGGAAACACCATATATTTT
TRBJ2-5 | many | TRBV20-1 | 14 | TRBD2 | CSARGTSWRGTQYF | TGCAGTGCTCGTGGGACTAGCTGGCGGGGAACCCAGTACTTC
TRBJ1-2 | . | TRBV20-1 | 17 | . | CSARAHGNTSGDDGYTF | TGCAGTGCTAGAGCACATGGGAACACTTCCGGGGACGATGGCTACACCTTC
TRBJ1-5 | . | TRBV7-9 | 22 | . | CASSHRDRNYEQYFGPDQPQHF | .
TRBJ2-6 | . | TRBV6-5 | 10 | . | CASSQGLLTF | TGTGCCAGCAGTCAGGGACTCCTGACTTTC
TRBJ1-1 | many | TRBV20-1 | 13 | TRBD1 | CSARKTGRTEAFF | TGCAGTGCCCGGAAGACAGGGAGGACTGAAGCTTTCTTT
TRBJ1-2 | . | TRBV10-3 | 14 | . | CATLTTGENYGYTF | TGTGCCACTCTCACGACAGGCGAGAACTATGGCTACACCTTC
TRBJ2-7 | few | TRBV10-3 | 16 | TRBD2 | CAISDLLGLAGDEQYF | TGTGCCATCAGTGACCTTTTGGGACTAGCGGGAGACGAGCAGTACTTC
TRBJ1-2 | . | TRBV2 | 12 | . | CASSENRAGNTF | TGTGCCAGCAGTGAGAACAGAGCTGGAAACACCTTC
TRBJ1-1 | . | TRBV7-4 | 14 | . | CASSLVGAHQGAFF | TGTGCCAGCAGCTTAGTGGGGGCCCATCAGGGAGCTTTCTTT
TRBJ1-3 | . | TRBV7-2 | 14 | . | CASSLRGTGNTIYF | TGTGCCAGCAGCCTCAGGGGCACTGGAAACACCATATATTTT
TRBJ2-5 | . | TRBV15 | 16 | TRBD1 | CATSRGLGTGDETQYF | TGTGCCACCAGCAGAGGACTCGGGACAGGGGATGAGACCCAGTACTTC
TRBJ1-1 | few | TRBV25-1 | 16 | TRBD1 | CASSDSGTGSDTEAFF | TGTGCCAGCAGTGACTCCGGGACAGGGAGTGACACTGAAGCTTTCTTT
TRBJ2-5 | . | TRBV5-4 | 14 | . | CASSLGREQETRYF | TGTGCCAGCAGCTTGGGAAGGGAACAAGAGACCCGGTACTTC